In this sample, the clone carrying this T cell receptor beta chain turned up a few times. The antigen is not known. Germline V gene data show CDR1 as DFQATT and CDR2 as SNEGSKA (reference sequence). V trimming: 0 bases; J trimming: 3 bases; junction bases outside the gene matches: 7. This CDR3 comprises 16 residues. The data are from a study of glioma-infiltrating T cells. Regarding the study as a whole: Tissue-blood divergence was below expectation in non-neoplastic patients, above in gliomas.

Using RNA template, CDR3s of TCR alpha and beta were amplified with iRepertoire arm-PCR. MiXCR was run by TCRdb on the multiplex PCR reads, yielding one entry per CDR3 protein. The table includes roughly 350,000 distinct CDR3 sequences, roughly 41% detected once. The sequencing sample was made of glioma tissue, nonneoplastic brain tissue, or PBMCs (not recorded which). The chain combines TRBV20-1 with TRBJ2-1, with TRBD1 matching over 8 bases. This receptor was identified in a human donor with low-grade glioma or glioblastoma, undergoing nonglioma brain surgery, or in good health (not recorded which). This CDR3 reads CSARDRGQAYYNEQFF. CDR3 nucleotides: TGCAGTGCTAGAGATCGGGGACAGGCCTACTACAATGAGCAGTTCTTC.